The 29 T cell receptor beta chains below were found in one sample sequenced in a study of T cell repertoires in cytomegalovirus infection. A single record per CDR3 protein comes from TCRdb applying MiXCR to the reads. The sample holds approximately 1,000,000 distinct CDR3 sequences; about a third are singletons and the top ten take about an eighth. For these receptors, no antigen is known. Sample: cultured CD8+ T cells from PBMCs, taken from culture after CMV antigen stimulation. These TCRs come from a human donor in good health (CMV status not recorded). Some clones in this sample may be carry-over from other donors' samples.

This clonotype was counted at least ten times. The chain recombines TRBV7-8 with TRBJ2-5, with D perhaps TRBD2 (5 bases). V gave up 5 bases and J gave up 1 base, with 14 bases separating them. This CDR3 region has 15 residues. Per the germline V gene, CDR1 is SGHVS and CDR2 is FQNEAQ. The CDR3 spells CASSPVGVAQETQYF. CDR3 coding DNA: TGTGCCAGCAGCCCTGTGGGAGTGGCCCAAGAGACCCAGTACTTC.

This clonotype has more than one count but fewer than ten. This chain uses TRBV7-6 with TRBJ2-5, with D tentatively TRBD2 (6 bases). Deletions cut 2 bases from V and 4 bases from J, with 23 bases between. Germline V CDR1 and CDR2: SGHVS, FNYEAQ. This CDR3 has 18 residues. For the CDR3, the DNA is TGTGCCAGCAGCTTAAGCCCGGACGAACCACAGGAGGGAGAGACCCAGTACTTC. Protein product: CASSLSPDEPQEGETQYF.

The CDR3 bases are TGTGCCAGCAGTTTAGTAGGGGGCTTTTCACCCCTCCACTTT. This translates into CASSLVGGFSPLHF. This chain uses TRBV27 with TRBJ1-6; 7 bases fit TRBD1. Germline assignment: CDR1 MNHEY and CDR2 SMNVEV (reference sequence). With 2 bases clipped from V and 9 bases from J, the junction kept 4 bases outside the gene matches. CDR3 length: 14 residues.

The chain couples TRBV7-9 to TRBJ1-4, with D unresolved. This CDR3 region has 12 residues. The V gene lost 3 bases and the J gene lost 9 bases, with 8 bases spanning the gap. Per the germline V gene, CDR1 is SEHNR and CDR2 is FQNEAQ (reference sequence). The CDR3 region is CASSFNSQKLFF. CDR3 coding DNA: TGTGCCAGCAGCTTCAACAGCCAAAAACTGTTTTTT.

This clonotype was recorded a few times. The chain uses TRBV7-6 and TRBJ1-2, with a weak D call TRBD1 (5 bases). The CDR3 spans 13 residues. The germline V gene has CDR1 SGHVS and CDR2 FNYEAQ. V shed 8 bases and J shed 7 bases, with 17 bases lying between them. The CDR3: CASWSGIRGGYTF. The CDR3 DNA reads TGTGCCAGCTGGTCAGGGATCCGTGGTGGCTACACCTTC.

The V and J genes are TRBV28 and TRBJ1-3, with D possibly matching TRBD1 (6 bases). Trimming left V 6 bases short and J 2 bases short, with 11 bases between. The CDR3 totals 14 residues. Per germline, CDR1 MDHEN and CDR2 SYDVKM. The CDR3 region has the DNA TGTGCCAGCAGCACAAGGGGGACTGGAAACACCATATATTTT. It specifies CASSTRGTGNTIYF. Complete variable domain (other parts from reference TRBV28 and TRBJ1-3): DVKVTQSSRYLVKRTGEKVFLECVQDMDHENMFWYRQDPGLGLRLIYFSYDVKMKEKGDIPEGYSVSREKKERFSLILESASTNQTSMYLCASSTRGTGNTIYFGEGSWLTVV.

V gene TRBV20-1 combines with J gene TRBJ2-6; TRBD1 matches at 10 bases. Trimming cost V 5 bases and J 2 bases; bases outside gene matches: 3. Germline V gene lookup returns CDR1 DFQATT and CDR2 SNEGSKA (reference sequence). This CDR3 comprises 15 residues. CDR3 region: CSAEDRGAGANVLTF. Here the CDR3 DNA reads TGCAGTGCTGAGGACAGGGGGGCTGGGGCCAACGTCCTGACTTTC.

The gene calls are TRBV6-8 and TRBJ2-2; 9 bases are a match to TRBD2. CDR1 is MNHGY and CDR2 is SAAAGT in the germline V gene. This CDR3 contains 16 residues. J lost 7 bases, V lost 0 bases, and 6 bases had no gene match. CDR3: CASSYSERGANGELFF. The CDR3 DNA reads as TGTGCCAGCAGTTACTCGGAGCGGGGGGCCAACGGGGAGCTGTTTTTT.

Of note for this clonotype: The junction departs from the called germline gene at one end, perhaps through a read error. The gene calls are TRBV5-4 and TRBJ1-4; 7 bases fit TRBD1. Germline lookup yields CDR1 SGHNT and CDR2 YYREEE (reference sequence). This CDR3 has 15 residues. The CDR3 here is CANSPTTGLDEKLFF. The CDR3 DNA reads TGTGCCAACAGCCCAACGACAGGGCTCGATGAAAAACTGTTTTTT.

With regard to this clonotype: A much larger clone differs from this one at a single base, so this may be a read error. This chain joins TRBV7-6 and TRBJ1-6, with D hard to call. Trimming took off 4 bases at V and 7 bases at J, with 2 bases between the two ends. CDR3 length: 11 amino acids. Germline CDR1 and CDR2: SGHVS and FNYEAQ. CDR3 sequence reads: CASSYNSPLHF. The CDR3 DNA sequence: TGTGCCAGCAGCTACAATTCACCCCTCCACTTT.

This rearrangement joins TRBV28 to TRBJ1-2; D unresolved. CDR1 and CDR2 from the germline V gene are MDHEN and SYDVKM. The CDR3 length is 13 residues. The V and J ends lost 8 bases and 4 bases respectively, with 14 bases between them. The CDR3 DNA sequence: TGTGCCAGCGGAGGGTGGCAGTTCTATGGCTACACCTTC. Its translation is CASGGWQFYGYTF.

This clonotype was picked up many times. V and J are TRBV6-1 and TRBJ1-6; D is unclear. The V end lost 0 bases, the J end lost 0 bases, and 12 bases lay between the germline ends. The length of the CDR3 is 18 residues. Per the germline V gene, CDR1 is MNHNS and CDR2 is SASEGT. CDR3: CASSEAKRTSSYNSPLHF. The CDR3 region has the DNA TGTGCCAGCAGTGAAGCGAAAAGGACGAGCTCCTATAATTCACCCCTCCACTTT.

Note on this clonotype: At one of its ends the junction is not consistent with the germline gene, which may arise from a read error. The chain combines TRBV7-3 with TRBJ2-3; 7 bases map to TRBD1. Germline V lookup: CDR1 SGHTA, CDR2 FQGTGA. The CDR3 extends over 16 amino acids. DNA of the CDR3: TGTGCTAGCAGCCCTCCCGCAGGGGGTTTTACAGATACGCAGTATTTT. The encoded protein is CASSPPAGGFTDTQYF.

The chain carries TRBV5-4 and TRBJ1-1, with D perhaps TRBD1 (5 bases). The CDR3 contains 14 residues. V was clipped by 5 bases and J by 5 bases, with 16 bases between them. Per the germline V gene, CDR1 is SGHNT and CDR2 is YYREEE (reference sequence). The CDR3 DNA sequence: TGTGCCAGCAGGAGTAATATAGGGGAAACTGAAGCTTTCTTT. Translated: CASRSNIGETEAFF.

This clonotype occurred many times. This chain links TRBV7-6 with TRBJ1-2; 9 bases are shared with TRBD1. The CDR3 runs 15 residues. The V segment lost 1 base and the J segment 6 bases; nucleotides outside the gene matches: 6. Germline values: CDR1 SGHVS, CDR2 FNYEAQ. The CDR3: CASSLGGGQGDGYTF. The CDR3 coding sequence is TGTGCCAGCAGCTTAGGTGGGGGACAGGGCGATGGCTACACCTTC. Full variable domain (missing parts from reference TRBV7-6 and TRBJ1-2): GAGVSQSPRYKVTKRGQDVALRCDPISGHVSLYWYRQALGQGPEFLTYFNYEAQQDKSGLPNDRFSAERPEGSISTLTIQRTEQRDSAMYRCASSLGGGQGDGYTFGSGTRLTVV.

The chain recombines TRBV11-3 with TRBJ2-5; D possibly matches TRBD1 or TRBD2 (5 bases each). The CDR3 consists of 16 residues. The germline V gene has CDR1 SGHNT and CDR2 YENEEA. The V gene lost 5 bases and the J gene lost 1 base, with 17 bases spanning the gap. The CDR3 DNA sequence: TGTGCCAGCAGCAAGGGGTCCCGGGGCTTCCAAGAGACCCAGTACTTC. Translation gives CASSKGSRGFQETQYF.

This rearrangement joins TRBV4-1 to TRBJ2-7, with D possibly TRBD2 on 5 matching bases. This CDR3 is 15 amino acids long. V lost 1 base and J 0 bases, leaving 10 bases between the germline ends. Germline assignment: CDR1 MGHRA and CDR2 YSYEKL. The CDR3 is CASSQGLGSSYEQYF. The CDR3, as DNA: TGCGCCAGCAGCCAAGGACTGGGGAGCTCCTACGAGCAGTACTTC.

The sample holds many counts of this clonotype. The V and J genes are TRBV7-9 and TRBJ2-5; possibly TRBD2 for D (6 bases). Trimming pared 2 bases from V and 5 bases from J, leaving 15 bases between. The germline gives CDR1 SEHNR, CDR2 FQNEAQ (reference sequence). The length of the CDR3 is 15 residues. The CDR3 region is CASSLKHGGTETQYF. CDR3 bases: TGTGCCAGCAGCTTAAAACACGGAGGGACGGAGACCCAGTACTTC.

This clonotype has at least ten counts. The junction departs from the called germline gene at one end, perhaps through a read error. The V call is TRBV6-5, the J call TRBJ2-7; 12 nucleotides match TRBD1. Germline V gene lookup returns CDR1 MNHEY and CDR2 SVGAGI. This CDR3 is built from 15 residues. CDR3 sequence reads: CASSYRDRGRGVRHF. The CDR3 bases are TGTGCCAGCAGTTACAGGGACAGGGGGCGCGGGGTGAGGCACTTC.

The chain couples TRBV4-2 to TRBJ1-2; maybe TRBD1 (6 bases). V gave up 4 bases and J gave up 8 bases, with 20 bases separating them. The CDR3 has 15 amino acids. Germline CDR1 reads LGHNA; CDR2 reads YNFKEQ. The CDR3 coding sequence is TGTGCCAGCAGCCGAGAAGGGGGGACTCCTCAAGGCTACACCTTC. Its protein product is CASSREGGTPQGYTF.

This clonotype was detected many times. The J gene is TRBJ1-5, the V gene TRBV7-8, with D possibly matching TRBD1 (5 bases). V lost 0 bases and J 4 bases, leaving 10 bases between the germline ends. The CDR3 is 15 residues long. Per germline, CDR1 SGHVS and CDR2 FQNEAQ. CDR3 sequence: CASSLARQGNQPQHF. Here the CDR3 DNA reads TGTGCCAGCAGCTTAGCTCGGCAGGGTAATCAGCCCCAGCATTTT.

This clonotype was seen only a few times. The V and J genes are TRBV10-3 and TRBJ2-3; weak D call: TRBD2 (6 bases). V gave up 11 bases and J gave up 2 bases, with 29 bases separating them. The CDR3 loop spans 18 amino acids. Germline assignment: CDR1 ENHRY and CDR2 SYGVKD. This chain's CDR3 is CAVTMTSFSLSPTDTQYF. In nucleotides, the CDR3 is TGTGCCGTAACGATGACTAGTTTTTCCTTGAGCCCCACAGATACGCAGTATTTT.

This clonotype showed up just a few times. The V gene is TRBV19, the J gene TRBJ1-1, with TRBD1 matching over 9 bases. Germline CDR1 and CDR2: LNHDA and SQIVND (reference sequence). This CDR3 spans 15 amino acids. Trimming cost V 5 bases and J 6 bases; bases outside gene matches: 10. CDR3: CASSPLGQGRPEAFF. The CDR3 region has the DNA TGTGCCAGTAGTCCTCTCGGACAGGGGAGGCCTGAAGCTTTCTTT.

In its sample, this clonotype was seen a few times. The rearrangement uses TRBV27 and TRBJ2-7; D uncertain. CDR3 length: 13 residues. Germline V CDR1 and CDR2: MNHEY, SMNVEV (reference sequence). Trimming removed 7 bases from V and 3 bases from J, with 13 bases in between. CDR3 in amino acids: CASMRTPGYEQYF. The CDR3 region has the DNA TGTGCCAGCATGAGAACTCCGGGCTACGAGCAGTACTTC.

V usage is TRBV2 and J usage is TRBJ1-2; no definite D call. V lost 5 bases and J lost 4, with 14 bases in between. The CDR3 is 14 amino acids. Germline lookup yields CDR1 SNHLY and CDR2 FYNNEI. The CDR3 nucleotides are TGTGCCAGCAGTCACAAGAGCTTTGGCTATGGCTACACCTTC. This translates into CASSHKSFGYGYTF.

This clonotype was observed many times. This rearrangement joins TRBV20-1 to TRBJ1-2; D possibly corresponds to TRBD1 (6 bases). Germline V gene sequence: CDR1 DFQATT, CDR2 SNEGSKA (reference sequence). V lost 4 bases, J lost 3 bases, and 18 bases lay in between. CDR3 length: 15 residues. The CDR3: CSATAQQGEDYGYTF. CDR3 nucleotide sequence: TGCAGTGCTACCGCTCAACAGGGAGAGGACTATGGCTACACCTTC.

This clonotype was counted only a few times. The rearrangement joins TRBV12-3 or TRBV12-4 to TRBJ1-2; TRBD1 agrees at 8 bases. V gave up 2 bases and J gave up 5 bases; unmatched junction bases: 7. This CDR3 region has 15 residues. The CDR3 loop reads CASSLFGQGLYGYTF. The CDR3 nucleotides are TGTGCCAGCAGTTTATTCGGACAGGGACTTTATGGCTACACCTTC.

The CDR3 here is CAIGASGIPTWEQYF. CDR3 in DNA: TGTGCCATTGGGGCTAGCGGAATTCCTACGTGGGAGCAGTACTTC. V usage is TRBV10-3 and J usage is TRBJ2-7; 7 nucleotides align to TRBD2. Germline V gives CDR1 ENHRY, CDR2 SYGVKD. V trimming: 9 bases; J trimming: 7 bases; junction bases outside the gene matches: 18. The CDR3 is 15 amino acids.

The V gene is TRBV27, the J gene TRBJ2-7, with TRBD2 matching 14 bases. Germline trimming cut 5 bases from V and 7 bases from J; bases unmatched to any gene: 10. CDR3 length: 16 residues. Germline V gene data show CDR1 as MNHEY and CDR2 as SMNVEV (reference sequence). The CDR3 loop reads CASSPRTSGGPGEQYV. CDR3 DNA: TGTGCCAGCAGTCCCCGGACTAGCGGGGGGCCCGGGGAGCAGTACGTC.